The 14 T cell receptor beta chains listed next were all sequenced from one sample in a study of T cells in Graves' hyperthyroidism and ophthalmopathy. Amplification targeted TCR beta CDR3 regions from RNA transcripts. The study used the HTBI primer set for a first-round RT-PCR of the TCR CDR3. In TCRdb, the multiplex PCR reads were re-called with MiXCR into one record per CDR3 protein. This repertoire shows around 420,000 distinct CDR3 sequences, about 15% found once; its top ten account for roughly 7.7%. The sequenced material came from blood. Every receptor here comes from a woman aged 18-29 years with Graves' hyperthyroidism.

This clonotype was recorded at least ten times. The rearrangement uses TRBV20-1 and TRBJ1-2; the match to TRBD1 covers 8 bases. The CDR3 extends over 14 amino acids. Per the germline V gene, CDR1 is DFQATT and CDR2 is SNEGSKA (reference sequence). The J segment lost 0 bases and the V segment lost 6 bases, leaving 6 bases of the junction unmatched. CDR3 loop: CSARPGQANYGYTF. In nucleotides, the CDR3 is TGCAGTGCCCGACCGGGACAGGCTAACTATGGCTACACCTTC.

This clonotype was counted ten times or more. The chain recombines TRBV6-1 with TRBJ2-1; 8 bases align to TRBD2. This CDR3 has 13 amino acids. V gave up 8 bases and J gave up 9 bases; unmatched junction bases: 9. Germline V gene sequence: CDR1 MNHNS, CDR2 SASEGT. The CDR3 reads CASRPGGAGEQFF. Written as DNA, the CDR3 is TGTGCCAGCCGCCCGGGAGGGGCGGGTGAGCAGTTCTTC.

This clonotype has at least ten counts. V gene TRBV28 combines with J gene TRBJ2-7; D may be TRBD1 (5 bases). The V gene lost 5 bases and the J gene lost 2 bases, with 10 bases spanning the gap. Germline lookup yields CDR1 MDHEN and CDR2 SYDVKM. The CDR3 sequence is 13 residues long. The CDR3, as DNA: TGTGCCAGCAGTGACAGCTTCGCCTACGAGCAGTACTTC. It specifies CASSDSFAYEQYF.

In its sample, this clonotype was seen many times. The genes are TRBV20-1 and TRBJ2-3, with 7 bases fitting TRBD1. The CDR3 length is 14 residues. CDR1 is DFQATT, CDR2 SNEGSKA, per germline (reference sequence). With V trimmed by 7 bases and J by 2 bases, 9 bases remained unmatched. The CDR3 here is CSVTGQEITDTQYF. The CDR3 nucleotides are TGCAGTGTAACCGGACAGGAAATCACAGATACGCAGTATTTT.

This clonotype appeared many times. This rearrangement joins TRBV5-1 to TRBJ2-3, with D uncertain. Germline V gives CDR1 SGHRS, CDR2 YFSETQ. The germline V and J ends were trimmed by 4 bases and 0 bases, with 15 bases remaining between them. CDR3 length: 16 amino acids. CDR3 protein: CASSPIGPGSTDTQYF. In DNA form, the CDR3 reads TGCGCCAGCAGCCCGATCGGTCCGGGTAGCACAGATACGCAGTATTTT.

V gene TRBV13 combines with J gene TRBJ2-5, with unresolved D. Per the germline V gene, CDR1 is PRHDT and CDR2 is FYEKMQ (reference sequence). The CDR3 extends over 16 amino acids. V was clipped by 1 base and J by 4 bases, with 16 bases between them. The CDR3 nucleotides are TGTGCCAGCAGCTTAGAGGGTGCCGCAGGACCAGAGACCCAGTACTTC. As protein: CASSLEGAAGPETQYF.

This clonotype showed up many times. This sequence joins TRBV28 and TRBJ1-6; 9 bases match TRBD1. Per germline, CDR1 MDHEN and CDR2 SYDVKM. The junction had 7 bases not matched to a gene; V was cut back by 5 bases and J by 8 bases. The CDR3 length is 15 residues. The CDR3 here is CASSKQGAGDSPLHF. The CDR3 nucleotides read TGTGCCAGCAGTAAACAGGGGGCCGGGGATTCACCCCTCCACTTT. The full variable domain, with the rest looked up from reference TRBV28 and TRBJ1-6, is DVKVTQSSRYLVKRTGEKVFLECVQDMDHENMFWYRQDPGLGLRLIYFSYDVKMKEKGDIPEGYSVSREKKERFSLILESASTNQTSMYLCASSKQGAGDSPLHFGNGTRLTVT.

This clonotype showed up many times. The chain joins TRBV20-1 to TRBJ1-3; D is unresolved. The germline CDR1 and CDR2 sequences are DFQATT and SNEGSKA (reference sequence). V was shortened by 6 bases and J by 1 base, with 10 bases between the two germline ends. CDR3 length equals 13 residues. CDR3 residues: CSALARSGNTIYF. DNA for the CDR3: TGCAGTGCCCTCGCGCGGTCTGGAAACACCATATATTTT.

The V call is TRBV7-8, the J call TRBJ2-1; 11 positions agree with TRBD2. Germline V gives CDR1 SGHVS, CDR2 FQNEAQ. J gave up 6 bases and V 3 bases, and 4 bases lay outside the gene matches. The CDR3 runs 15 residues. For the CDR3, the DNA is TGTGCCAGCAGCTTCACCGGACTAGCGGGCAATGAGCAGTTCTTC. It encodes CASSFTGLAGNEQFF.

This clonotype was observed at least ten times. This chain connects TRBV7-6 to TRBJ2-7; 9 nucleotides match TRBD2. J was trimmed by 3 bases and V by 1 base; bases with no gene match: 7. The germline CDR1 and CDR2 sequences are SGHVS and FNYEAQ. The CDR3 spans 16 residues. CDR3 sequence (DNA): TGTGCCAGCAGCTTAGTAGCTAGCGGGGCCCTCTACGAGCAGTACTTC. This sequence encodes CASSLVASGALYEQYF.

There are a few counts of this clonotype. The chain is built from TRBV30 and TRBJ2-1; tentatively, D is TRBD2 (6 bases). V was shortened by 1 base and J by 12 bases, with 10 bases between the two germline ends. There are 11 residues in the CDR3. Germline V lookup: CDR1 GTSNPN, CDR2 SVGIG (reference sequence). The CDR3 bases are TGTGCCTGGAGTGGGGAGGATGGGCAGTTCTTC. Protein: CAWSGEDGQFF.

This clonotype was seen repeatedly, ten times or more. The chain employs TRBV9 and TRBJ2-7; perhaps TRBD2 as D (5 bases). V was trimmed by 3 bases and J by 3 bases, leaving 16 bases between them. Germline V gives CDR1 SGDLS, CDR2 YYNGEE. This CDR3 has 15 amino acids. For the CDR3, the DNA is TGTGCCAGCAGCGGTCCAGGTGGGAGCCTCTACGAGCAGTACTTC. This gives the protein CASSGPGGSLYEQYF.

This chain uses TRBV20-1 with TRBJ2-7; no firm D call. CDR1 and CDR2 from the germline V gene are DFQATT and SNEGSKA (reference sequence). V lost 6 bases to trimming and J lost 2 bases, with 14 bases between them. This CDR3 has 13 amino acids. CDR3 nucleotide sequence: TGCAGTGCGCAGTTTCTAGGACCCTACGAGCAGTACTTC. Protein product: CSAQFLGPYEQYF.

This clonotype was observed many times. The rearrangement joins TRBV18 to TRBJ1-5, with D possibly matching TRBD1 (6 bases). The CDR3 extends over 15 amino acids. The V gene lost 4 bases and the J gene lost 1 base, with 11 bases spanning the gap. The germline gives CDR1 KGHSH, CDR2 LQKENI. CDR3: CASSRGALSNQPQHF. CDR3 DNA: TGTGCCAGCTCACGGGGGGCCCTCAGCAATCAGCCCCAGCATTTT.